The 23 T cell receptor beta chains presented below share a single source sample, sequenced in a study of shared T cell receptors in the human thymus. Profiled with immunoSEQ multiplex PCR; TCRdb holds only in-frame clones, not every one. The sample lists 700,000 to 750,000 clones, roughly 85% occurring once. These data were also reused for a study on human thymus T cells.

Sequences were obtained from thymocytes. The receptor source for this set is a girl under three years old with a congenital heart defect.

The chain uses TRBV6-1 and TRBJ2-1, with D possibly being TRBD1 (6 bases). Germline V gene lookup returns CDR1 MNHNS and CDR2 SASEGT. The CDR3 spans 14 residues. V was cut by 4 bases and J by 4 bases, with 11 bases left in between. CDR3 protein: CASSANREYNEQFF. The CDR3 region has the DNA TGTGCCAGCAGTGCCAACAGGGAATACAATGAGCAGTTCTTC.

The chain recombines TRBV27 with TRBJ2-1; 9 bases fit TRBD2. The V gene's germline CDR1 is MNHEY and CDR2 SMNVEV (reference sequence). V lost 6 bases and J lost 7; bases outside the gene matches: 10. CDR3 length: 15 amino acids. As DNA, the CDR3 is TGTGCCAGCAGCCTCACTGGGACTAGCATTAATGAGCAGTTCTTC. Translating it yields CASSLTGTSINEQFF.

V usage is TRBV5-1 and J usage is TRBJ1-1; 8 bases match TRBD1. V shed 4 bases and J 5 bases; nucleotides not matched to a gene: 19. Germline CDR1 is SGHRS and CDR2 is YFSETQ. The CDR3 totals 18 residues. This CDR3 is CASSTLTHQNRGWTEAFF. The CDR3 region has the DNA TGCGCCAGCAGCACTCTAACGCATCAAAACAGGGGGTGGACTGAAGCTTTCTTT.

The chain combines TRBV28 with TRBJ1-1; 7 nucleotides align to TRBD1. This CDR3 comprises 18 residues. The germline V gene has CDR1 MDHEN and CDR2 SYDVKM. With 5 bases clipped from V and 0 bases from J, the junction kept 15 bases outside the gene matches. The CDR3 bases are TGTGCCAGCAGTACAATTACCGGGACAGCTGAAGTGAACACTGAAGCTTTCTTT. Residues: CASSTITGTAEVNTEAFF.

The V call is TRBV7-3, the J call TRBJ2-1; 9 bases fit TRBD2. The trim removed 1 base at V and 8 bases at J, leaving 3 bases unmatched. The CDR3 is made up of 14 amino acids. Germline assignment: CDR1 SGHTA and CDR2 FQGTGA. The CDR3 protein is CASSLNLAGHEQFF. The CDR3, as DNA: TGTGCCAGCAGCTTAAATCTAGCGGGACATGAGCAGTTCTTC.

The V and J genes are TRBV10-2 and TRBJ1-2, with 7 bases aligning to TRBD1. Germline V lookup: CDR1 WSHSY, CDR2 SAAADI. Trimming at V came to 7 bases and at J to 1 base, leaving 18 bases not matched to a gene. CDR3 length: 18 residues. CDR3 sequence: CASKPGLKGAGCNYGYTF. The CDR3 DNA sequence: TGCGCCAGCAAGCCCGGTTTAAAGGGGGCAGGGTGTAACTATGGCTACACCTTC.

CDR3 region: CASSVVENQGGAGANVLTF. DNA of the CDR3: TGTGCCAGCAGCGTAGTAGAAAACCAAGGGGGCGCTGGGGCCAACGTCCTGACTTTC. This chain connects TRBV9 to TRBJ2-6, with 7 bases that match TRBD1. Trimming took 0 bases from V and 2 from J; bases not matched to a gene: 11. In germline, CDR1 is SGDLS, CDR2 YYNGEE. There are 19 residues in the CDR3.

The chain's CDR3 is CASSVIQGVYTEAFF. CDR3 coding DNA: TGTGCCAGCAGCGTAATACAGGGGGTATACACTGAAGCTTTCTTT. The gene calls are TRBV11-2 and TRBJ1-1, with 8 bases aligning to TRBD1. The germline CDR1 and CDR2 sequences are SGHAT and FQNNGV. The J segment lost 3 bases and the V segment lost 5 bases, leaving 8 bases of the junction unmatched. The CDR3 is 15 residues long. Full variable domain (missing parts from reference TRBV11-2 and TRBJ1-1): EAGVAQSPRYKIIEKRQSVAFWCNPISGHATLYWYQQILGQGPKLLIQFQNNGVVDDSQLPKDRFSAERLKGVDSTLKIQPAKLEDSAVYLCASSVIQGVYTEAFFGQGTRLTVV.

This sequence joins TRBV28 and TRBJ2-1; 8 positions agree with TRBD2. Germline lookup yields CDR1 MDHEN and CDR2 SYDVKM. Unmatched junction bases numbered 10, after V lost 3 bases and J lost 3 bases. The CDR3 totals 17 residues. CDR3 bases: TGTGCCAGCAGTTTTCGGGTCGGGGGGGACCTCTACAATGAGCAGTTCTTC. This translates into CASSFRVGGDLYNEQFF.

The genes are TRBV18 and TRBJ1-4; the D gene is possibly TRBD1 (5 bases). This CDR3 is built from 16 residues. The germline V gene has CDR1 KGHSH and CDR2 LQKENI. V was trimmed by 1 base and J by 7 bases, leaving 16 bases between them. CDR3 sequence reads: CASSPQTGGRTEKLFF. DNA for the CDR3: TGTGCCAGCTCACCACAGACGGGGGGACGGACTGAAAAACTGTTTTTT.

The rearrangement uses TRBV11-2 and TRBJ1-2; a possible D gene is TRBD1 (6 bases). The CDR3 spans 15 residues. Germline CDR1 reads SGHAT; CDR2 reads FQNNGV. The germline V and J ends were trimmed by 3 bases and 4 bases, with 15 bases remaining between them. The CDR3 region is CASSLGAGHPYGYTF. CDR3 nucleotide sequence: TGTGCCAGCAGCTTGGGGGCAGGGCACCCCTATGGCTACACCTTC.

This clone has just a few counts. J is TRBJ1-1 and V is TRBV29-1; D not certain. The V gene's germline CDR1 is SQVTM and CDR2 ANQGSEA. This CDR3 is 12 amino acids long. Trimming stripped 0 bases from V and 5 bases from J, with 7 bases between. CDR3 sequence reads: CSVEDRRTEAFF. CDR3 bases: TGCAGCGTTGAAGATCGCAGGACTGAAGCTTTCTTT.

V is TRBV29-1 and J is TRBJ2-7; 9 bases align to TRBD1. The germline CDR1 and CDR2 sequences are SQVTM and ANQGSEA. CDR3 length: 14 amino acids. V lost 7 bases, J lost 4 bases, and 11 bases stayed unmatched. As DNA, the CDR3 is TGCAGCGGGGCTTGGACAGGGGATATTTACGAGCAGTACTTC. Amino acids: CSGAWTGDIYEQYF.

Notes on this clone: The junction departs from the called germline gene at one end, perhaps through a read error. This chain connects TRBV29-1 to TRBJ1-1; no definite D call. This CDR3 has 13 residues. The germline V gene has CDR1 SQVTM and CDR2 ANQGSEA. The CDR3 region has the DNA TGCAGCGTTGAAGGAGCGGGCCACACAGAAGCTTTCTTT. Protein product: CSVEGAGHTEAFF.

The CDR3 nucleotides are TGTGCCAGCAGTGAAGATTTGGCCCTTCTCTCTGGAAACACCATATATTTT. The encoded protein is CASSEDLALLSGNTIYF. This rearrangement joins TRBV2 to TRBJ1-3, with D unclear. The CDR3 is 17 residues long. V lost 1 base and J 0 bases, leaving 13 bases between the germline ends. The germline gives CDR1 SNHLY, CDR2 FYNNEI.

CDR3 sequence: CASSSIRQGDTEAFF. CDR3 bases: TGTGCCAGCAGTTCAATCCGACAGGGGGACACTGAAGCTTTCTTT. V and J are TRBV6-6 and TRBJ1-1; 9 nucleotides line up with TRBD1. Trimming took 4 bases from V and 3 from J; bases not matched to a gene: 6. There are 15 residues in the CDR3. Germline loops: CDR1 MNHNY, CDR2 SVGAGI (reference sequence).

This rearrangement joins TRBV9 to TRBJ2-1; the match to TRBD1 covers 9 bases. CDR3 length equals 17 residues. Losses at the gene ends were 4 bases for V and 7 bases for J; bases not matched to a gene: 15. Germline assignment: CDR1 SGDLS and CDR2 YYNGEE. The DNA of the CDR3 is TGTGCCAGCAGCCCCAAGACAGGGGGGGGTACCAAAAATGAGCAGTTCTTC. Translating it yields CASSPKTGGGTKNEQFF.

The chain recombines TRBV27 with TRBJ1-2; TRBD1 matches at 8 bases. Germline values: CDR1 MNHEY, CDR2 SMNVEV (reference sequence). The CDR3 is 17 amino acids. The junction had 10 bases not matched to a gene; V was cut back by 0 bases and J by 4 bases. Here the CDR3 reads CASSLSYFRGRGYGYTF. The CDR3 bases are TGTGCCAGCAGTTTATCGTATTTCAGGGGGCGCGGCTATGGCTACACCTTC.

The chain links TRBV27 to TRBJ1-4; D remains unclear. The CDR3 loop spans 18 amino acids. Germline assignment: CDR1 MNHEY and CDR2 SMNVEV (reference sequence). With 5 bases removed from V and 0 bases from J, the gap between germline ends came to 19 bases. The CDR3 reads CASSPRPSRGPTNEKLFF. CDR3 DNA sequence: TGTGCCAGCAGTCCCCGCCCAAGTCGTGGGCCAACTAATGAAAAACTGTTTTTT.

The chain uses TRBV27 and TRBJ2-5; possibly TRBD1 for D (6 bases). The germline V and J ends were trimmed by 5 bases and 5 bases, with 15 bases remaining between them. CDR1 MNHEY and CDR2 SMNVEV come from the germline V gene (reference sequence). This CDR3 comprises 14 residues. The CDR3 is CASSPRDIEETQYF. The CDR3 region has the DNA TGTGCCAGCAGTCCTAGGGACATTGAGGAGACCCAGTACTTC.

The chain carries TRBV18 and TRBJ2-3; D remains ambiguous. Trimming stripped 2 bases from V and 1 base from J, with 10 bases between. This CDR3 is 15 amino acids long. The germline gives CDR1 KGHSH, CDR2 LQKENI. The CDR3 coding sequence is TGTGCCAGCTCACCAGAGCCGCCTGGCACAGATACGCAGTATTTT. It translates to CASSPEPPGTDTQYF.

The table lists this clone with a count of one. The CDR3 loop reads CAISTHSTYEAFF. CDR3 sequence (DNA): TGTGCCATCAGTACCCACAGCACATATGAAGCTTTCTTT. This rearrangement joins TRBV10-3 to TRBJ1-1; D remains ambiguous. Germline CDR1 ENHRY, CDR2 SYGVKD. Trimming pared 5 bases from V and 7 bases from J, leaving 14 bases between. This CDR3 is 13 amino acids long.

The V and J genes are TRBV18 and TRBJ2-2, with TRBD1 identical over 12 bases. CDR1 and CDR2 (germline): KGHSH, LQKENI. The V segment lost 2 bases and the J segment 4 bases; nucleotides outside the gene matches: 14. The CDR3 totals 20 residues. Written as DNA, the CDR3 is TGTGCCAGCTCACCAGCACACCGGGACAGGGGGCCCCCGGGCACCGGGGAGCTGTTTTTT. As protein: CASSPAHRDRGPPGTGELFF.